This note documents a single T cell receptor (beta chain) sequence. Its antigen is not identified. This specimen belongs to a study of T cells in Graves' hyperthyroidism and ophthalmopathy. In the study overall: Blood from the periphery was taken at initial diagnosis, before any treatment.

TCR beta CDR3 sequences were amplified from RNA transcripts. A set of HTBI primers served as the primers for a first-round RT-PCR of the TCR CDR3. In TCRdb, the multiplex PCR reads were re-called with MiXCR into one record per CDR3 protein. The sample contains a few hundred thousand distinct CDR3 sequences, 20% to 25% of which appear only once. Study-wide points: Ophthalmopathy stood apart from stable hyperthyroidism in a 13 V-J model. Blood held most thyroid clonotypes expanded above 0.001 frequency.

Trimming left V 5 bases short and J 3 bases short, with 19 bases between. This CDR3 has 16 residues. Used for diagnoses were clinical symptoms, serum thyroxine and TRAb, thyroid ultrasound and orbital computed tomography. This sequence originates from a woman in her sixties or seventies with Graves' ophthalmopathy. The rearrangement links TRBV12-3 or TRBV12-4 to TRBJ1-1; D perhaps matches TRBD1 (5 bases). The material sequenced was blood. Written as DNA, the CDR3 is TGTGCCAGCAGTGACCCGACGGGGAGAGGGGACACTGAAGCTTTCTTT. This sequence encodes CASSDPTGRGDTEAFF.